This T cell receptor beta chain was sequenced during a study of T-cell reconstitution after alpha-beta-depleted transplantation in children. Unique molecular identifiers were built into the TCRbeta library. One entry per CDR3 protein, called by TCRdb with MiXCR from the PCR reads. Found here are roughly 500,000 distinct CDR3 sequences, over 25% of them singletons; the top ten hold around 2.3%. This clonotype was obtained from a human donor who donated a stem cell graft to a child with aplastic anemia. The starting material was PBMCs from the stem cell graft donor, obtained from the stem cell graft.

The CDR3 DNA sequence: TGCAGTGCTAGAGATCTAGCGGGAGGGTCTCGGAATGAGCAGTTCTTC. Translating it yields CSARDLAGGSRNEQFF. The chain has TRBV20-1 and TRBJ2-1, with 12 bases identical to TRBD2. J lost 7 bases, V lost 0 bases, and 7 bases had no gene match. CDR1 is DFQATT, CDR2 SNEGSKA, per germline (reference sequence). The CDR3 spans 16 residues.